One sample yielded the 9 T cell receptor beta chains listed below, sequenced in a study of cytomegalovirus exposure and HLA in healthy donors. The PCR made use of 60 Vbeta and 13 Jbeta primers. Clones were read by immunoSEQ multiplex PCR, and TCRdb kept only the in-frame ones, dropping some. This sample carries roughly 130,000 clones, around 80% of them seen once, and the ten largest clones take roughly 5%. Sequenced input: PBMCs. Receptors originate from a young man in good health and CMV-seronegative.

This chain uses TRBV14 with TRBJ1-5; D uncertain. Looked up from germline, CDR1 is SGHDN and CDR2 is FVKESK. CDR3 size: 13 residues. Trimming cost V 3 bases and J 7 bases, with 10 bases left between them. The CDR3 DNA sequence: TGTGCCAGCAGCCAGGGAGAGGGACAGCCCCAGCATTTT. It is translated as CASSQGEGQPQHF.

The chain uses TRBV29-1 and TRBJ2-1, with TRBD2 matching 7 bases. This CDR3 spans 10 amino acids. V shed 6 bases and J 9 bases; nucleotides not matched to a gene: 2. Germline assignment: CDR1 SQVTM and CDR2 ANQGSEA. DNA for the CDR3: TGCAGCGTGACTAGCCCTGAGCAGTTCTTC. Translation: CSVTSPEQFF.

V is TRBV2 and J is TRBJ2-2; a possible D gene is TRBD2 (5 bases). The V end lost 4 bases, the J end lost 0 bases, and 15 bases lay between the germline ends. In germline, CDR1 is SNHLY, CDR2 FYNNEI. This CDR3 has 17 residues. CDR3 sequence: CASSASQAETNTGELFF. The CDR3 coding sequence is TGTGCCAGCAGTGCTAGTCAAGCGGAAACGAACACCGGGGAGCTGTTTTTT. The complete variable domain, with remaining parts taken from reference TRBV2 and TRBJ2-2, reads EPEVTQTPSHQVTQMGQEVILRCVPISNHLYFYWYRQILGQKVEFLVSFYNNEISEKSEIFDDQFSVERPDGSNFTLKIRSTKLEDSAMYFCASSASQAETNTGELFFGEGSRLTVL.

A few counts support this clone. The chain combines TRBV4-3 with TRBJ2-1, with D perhaps matching TRBD2 (6 bases). This CDR3 contains 17 residues. The V gene lost 0 bases and the J gene lost 7 bases, with 19 bases spanning the gap. Germline values: CDR1 LGHNA, CDR2 YSLEER. CDR3 sequence (DNA): TGCGCCAGCAGCCAAGATCGCGGAGCACTAGCTTATAATGAGCAGTTCTTC. It translates to CASSQDRGALAYNEQFF.

The CDR3 region has the DNA TGCGCCAGCAGCGAGACTAGCGGGGACCAAGAGACCCAGTACTTC. Translated, it gives CASSETSGDQETQYF. The gene calls are TRBV4-1 and TRBJ2-5; 11 bases match TRBD2. V was pared by 5 bases and J by 0 bases, with 2 bases of the junction left unmatched. Germline V CDR1 and CDR2: MGHRA, YSYEKL. The CDR3 spans 15 residues.

V gene TRBV10-3 combines with J gene TRBJ1-1, with TRBD1 matching over 7 bases. The CDR3 has 14 residues. CDR1 and CDR2 (germline): ENHRY, SYGVKD. V shed 6 bases and J 5 bases; nucleotides not matched to a gene: 9. CDR3 in DNA: TGTGCCATCAGCAAAACTACAGGGGAAACTGAAGCTTTCTTT. It yields the protein CAISKTTGETEAFF.

This clone occurred a few times. The chain is built from TRBV7-2 and TRBJ2-5; D not resolved. This CDR3 contains 13 residues. The germline gives CDR1 SGHTA, CDR2 FQGNSA. Trimming pared 5 bases from V and 2 bases from J, leaving 9 bases between. CDR3 loop: CASSPDWQETQYF. CDR3 bases: TGTGCCAGCAGCCCCGACTGGCAAGAGACCCAGTACTTC.

The chain employs TRBV9 and TRBJ2-1; possible D gene TRBD2, 5 bases. Trimming stripped 3 bases from V and 4 bases from J, with 14 bases between. CDR3 length: 15 residues. The V gene's germline CDR1 is SGDLS and CDR2 YYNGEE. CDR3 nucleotide sequence: TGTGCCAGCAGCGCCCAGGACTCCACGTACAATGAGCAGTTCTTC. It is translated as CASSAQDSTYNEQFF.

The CDR3 protein is CARGTANYGYTF. The CDR3 DNA reads TGTGCCAGGGGGACTGCGAACTATGGCTACACCTTC. V usage is TRBV2 and J usage is TRBJ1-2; TRBD1 is a possible D gene (5 bases). The CDR3 totals 12 residues. With 9 bases removed from V and 2 bases from J, the gap between germline ends came to 10 bases. The germline V gene has CDR1 SNHLY and CDR2 FYNNEI.